This T cell receptor beta chain was identified during a study of T cell repertoires in cytomegalovirus infection (dated by TCRdb to the late 2010s). Study-wide context: Donor HLA type was relevant to the analysis, because carriage of CMV infection together with the matching HLA type was indicated by public TCR beta signatures.

What the work shows at the level of the full study, not this receptor alone: The ex vivo response was dominated by HLA-C-restricted CMV-specific TCR beta clonotypes, which also provided the single most frequent clonotype in two of eight donors. Cumulative frequency of public TCR beta family members discriminated carriers of CMV infection plus the relevant HLA type in this cohort and an independent 352-donor cohort.

Data came from an Illumina HiSeq 1500. The public reads were reprocessed in TCRdb via fastp at Q25 and MiXCR, keeping in-frame beta chains. CDR3 protein sequences are deduplicated, and each keeps its most common genes and DNA. The sample table records around 530,000 distinct CDR3 sequences; 26% of these occur just once. Clones ranked in the top ten supply approximately 13% of the sample. This clonotype was counted between two and nine times. Its cognate antigen has yet to be identified. No quality values exist for individual bases; no much larger clone is one base distant. The CDR3 has 16 amino acids, counting the end cysteine and phenylalanine. The read is trimmed to its CDR3 DNA, 48 bases read in frame from base 1. V is pruned by 6 bases and J by 1 base, leaving 10 bases of the junction without a gene match. For CDR1 and CDR2, the germline V gene lists MNHEY and SVGAGI.

Sequencing was carried out using PBMCs. The receptor was isolated from a human donor in good health (CMV status not recorded). Some clones in this sample may be carry-over from other donors' samples. The chain employs TRBV6-5 and TRBJ2-3, and 7 bases in between align with TRBD1. CDR3 protein: CASSPGQFYGTDTQYF. The nucleotide sequence is TGTGCCAGCAGCCCGGGACAGTTCTACGGCACAGATACGCAGTATTTT.